Below, 32 T cell receptor beta chains from the same sample are listed, as sequenced in a study of blood T cells in healthy people across ages. Then a second PCR, running roughly 7 to 11 cycles, was carried out with a sample-barcoded 5' primer and a J-beta primer mix. TCRdb reprocessed the 5' RACE reads via MiXCR and lists one record per CDR3 protein. The sample yields approximately 900,000 distinct CDR3 sequences, roughly 43% seen once. The sample was blood. The receptor source for this set is a man under 40 in good health.

This chain joins TRBV2 and TRBJ2-1, with 9 bases aligning to TRBD1. The CDR3 runs 15 residues. Trimming removed 9 bases from V and 5 bases from J; junction bases left unmatched: 11. Germline-derived CDR1 and CDR2 are SNHLY and FYNNEI. CDR3 region: CARRLTGTGHNEQFF. The CDR3 DNA is TGTGCCAGAAGACTAACCGGGACAGGGCACAATGAGCAGTTCTTC.

V gene TRBV4-2 combines with J gene TRBJ1-2; a possible D gene is TRBD1 (5 bases). This CDR3 spans 15 amino acids. Trimming pared 1 base from V and 6 bases from J, leaving 15 bases between. Germline CDR1 reads LGHNA; CDR2 reads YNFKEQ. CDR3 amino acids: CASSQGTLSGDGYTF. For the CDR3, the DNA is TGTGCCAGCAGCCAAGGGACCCTGTCGGGGGATGGCTACACCTTC.

This clonotype was counted only a few times. For the CDR3, the DNA is TGCAGCGTTGCTACCTACAATGAGCAGTTCTTC. It encodes CSVATYNEQFF. V gene TRBV29-1 combines with J gene TRBJ2-1; D uncertain. This CDR3 spans 11 amino acids. Germline V gene sequence: CDR1 SQVTM, CDR2 ANQGSEA. The V and J ends lost 4 bases and 2 bases respectively, with 3 bases between them.

This clonotype was observed a handful of times. V gene TRBV4-1 combines with J gene TRBJ2-7; 9 bases align to TRBD1. Germline V lookup: CDR1 MGHRA, CDR2 YSYEKL. This CDR3 comprises 15 residues. V dropped 6 bases and J dropped 3; count of bases not matched to a gene: 9. The CDR3 bases are TGCGCCAGCAGACCGACAGGGGGATTGAACTACGAGCAGTACTTC. Translation: CASRPTGGLNYEQYF.

The rearrangement links TRBV7-2 to TRBJ2-5, with 10 bases lining up with TRBD1. The J call could be wrong; TRBJ2-7 is a better fit for the DNA end. The germline V gene has CDR1 SGHTA and CDR2 FQGNSA. This CDR3 has 15 amino acids. The CDR3 loop reads CASSAWTGGIYEQYF. In DNA, the CDR3 is TGTGCCAGCAGCGCGTGGACAGGGGGAATCTACGAGCAGTACTTC.

The CDR3 bases are TGTGCCAGCAGTGGCATTGCAACTAATGAAAAACTGTTTTTT. Encoded protein: CASSGIATNEKLFF. The genes are TRBV3-1 and TRBJ1-4; no firm D call. Per the germline V gene, CDR1 is LGHDT and CDR2 is YNNKEL (reference sequence). V dropped 6 bases and J dropped 0 bases, with 8 bases sitting between them. CDR3 length: 14 residues.

This chain joins TRBV6-5 and TRBJ2-5; D may be TRBD1 or TRBD2 (5 bases each). The CDR3 covers 13 residues. Trimming took 6 bases from V and 2 from J, leaving 10 bases between them. Germline CDR1 MNHEY, CDR2 SVGAGI. CDR3 sequence (DNA): TGTGCCAGCAGGGGACCCGATCAAGAGACCCAGTACTTC. Translation gives CASRGPDQETQYF.

Details on this clonotype: One junction end disagrees with the germline gene, perhaps due to a read error. This chain connects TRBV18 to TRBJ1-5; tentatively, D is TRBD1 (6 bases). Germline loops: CDR1 KGHSH, CDR2 LQKENI. This CDR3 comprises 15 residues. CDR3 sequence reads: CASSPEGGSNPPQHF. DNA for the CDR3: TGTGCCAGCTCACCTGAGGGGGGAAGCAATCCGCCCCAGCATTTT.

The chain combines TRBV4-3 with TRBJ2-2, with 9 nucleotides matching TRBD1. From germline, CDR1 is LGHNA and CDR2 YSLEER. After removal of 5 bases from V and 3 bases from J, the junction contained 7 bases not matched to a gene. The CDR3 loop spans 16 amino acids. Written as DNA, the CDR3 is TGCGCCAGCAGCTCCGGACAGGGGTCTTACACCGGGGAGCTGTTTTTT. It translates to CASSSGQGSYTGELFF.

The chain employs TRBV5-1 and TRBJ2-7; 7 positions match TRBD2. The germline gives CDR1 SGHRS, CDR2 YFSETQ. V lost 7 bases and J lost 2; bases outside the gene matches: 6. This CDR3 is built from 13 residues. The CDR3 is CASRGEPTYEQYF. For the CDR3, the DNA is TGCGCCAGCCGGGGGGAACCGACCTACGAGCAGTACTTC.

This rearrangement joins TRBV4-2 to TRBJ2-7; TRBD2 matches at 9 bases. With V trimmed by 0 bases and J by 6 bases, 6 bases remained unmatched. Germline CDR1 and CDR2: LGHNA and YNFKEQ. The CDR3 runs 15 residues. CDR3 loop: CASSQDNSGGTEQYF. The CDR3 DNA reads as TGTGCCAGCAGCCAAGATAACAGCGGGGGGACCGAGCAGTACTTC.

The chain couples TRBV20-1 to TRBJ2-1, with 7 bases aligning to TRBD2. This CDR3 has 13 residues. Germline V gene lookup returns CDR1 DFQATT and CDR2 SNEGSKA (reference sequence). The V gene end was trimmed by 5 bases and the J gene end by 8 bases; junction bases not matched to a gene: 9. CDR3 bases: TGCAGTGCTGAGAGGACTAGGTCTTATGAGCAGTTCTTC. Encoded protein: CSAERTRSYEQFF.

This chain uses TRBV11-2 with TRBJ2-1; D may be TRBD2 (7 bases). The V and J ends lost 5 bases and 4 bases respectively, with 15 bases between them. Germline CDR1 reads SGHAT; CDR2 reads FQNNGV. This CDR3 region has 15 residues. The CDR3 is CASSRGRGQYNEQFF. CDR3 nucleotide sequence: TGTGCCAGCAGCAGAGGGCGGGGGCAATACAATGAGCAGTTCTTC.

The chain has TRBV6-1 and TRBJ2-5, with 8 bases identical to TRBD1. Germline V gene sequence: CDR1 MNHNS, CDR2 SASEGT. The CDR3 is 12 amino acids. Losses at the gene ends were 10 bases for V and 2 bases for J; bases not matched to a gene: 3. CDR3 in DNA: TGTGCCATAGACAGGGGTCAAGAGACCCAGTACTTC. Translating gives CAIDRGQETQYF.

J is TRBJ2-2 and V is TRBV20-1; D not resolved. Trimming cost V 0 bases and J 7 bases, with 6 bases left between them. This CDR3 region has 12 residues. In germline, CDR1 is DFQATT, CDR2 SNEGSKA (reference sequence). The CDR3 DNA follows: TGCAGTGCTAGAGACCTAAACGGGGAGCTGTTTTTT. This sequence encodes CSARDLNGELFF.

This clonotype was recorded a few times. V gene TRBV4-1 combines with J gene TRBJ2-7; D is unclear. The CDR3 totals 17 residues. Germline CDR1 is MGHRA and CDR2 is YSYEKL. V lost 0 bases to trimming and J lost 2 bases, with 17 bases between them. The CDR3: CASSQDGEGSRTYEQYF. CDR3 DNA sequence: TGCGCCAGCAGCCAAGATGGGGAAGGGTCCAGGACCTACGAGCAGTACTTC.

The chain is built from TRBV29-1 and TRBJ2-1; D possibly matches TRBD1 or TRBD2 (6 bases each). This CDR3 is built from 15 residues. Germline assignment: CDR1 SQVTM and CDR2 ANQGSEA. V lost 6 bases and J 8 bases, leaving 23 bases between the germline ends. The CDR3 loop reads CSVRWKSRGADEQFF. The CDR3 nucleotides are TGCAGCGTGAGATGGAAGTCTAGGGGGGCCGATGAGCAGTTCTTC.

The gene calls are TRBV5-1 and TRBJ2-3; 9 positions agree with TRBD1. The V segment lost 2 bases and the J segment 5 bases; nucleotides outside the gene matches: 3. CDR1 and CDR2 (germline): SGHRS, YFSETQ. The CDR3 length is 14 residues. CDR3 sequence (DNA): TGCGCCAGCAGCTTACAGGGGGCGGGAGATACGCAGTATTTT. Protein product: CASSLQGAGDTQYF.

The CDR3 nucleotides read TGTGCCAGCAGCCTGGGGACAGTCGACCCGTACAATGAGCAGTACTTC. This gives the protein CASSLGTVDPYNEQYF. The chain joins TRBV3-1 to TRBJ2-7, with 7 bases matching TRBD1. There are 16 residues in the CDR3. Germline V gene data show CDR1 as LGHDT and CDR2 as YNNKEL (reference sequence). The ends lost 4 bases at V and 7 bases at J; junction bases unmatched: 16.

The chain has TRBV20-1 and TRBJ2-1; TRBD1 aligns across 8 bases. In germline, CDR1 is DFQATT, CDR2 SNEGSKA (reference sequence). The CDR3 contains 15 residues. V was clipped by 5 bases and J by 5 bases; unmatched bases: 11. This CDR3 reads CSAFSDRGSHNEQFF. The CDR3 coding sequence is TGCAGTGCTTTTTCCGACAGGGGTTCTCACAATGAGCAGTTCTTC.

The rearrangement links TRBV4-1 to TRBJ2-7; TRBD1 is a possible D gene (6 bases). Trimming left V 0 bases short and J 2 bases short, with 14 bases between. This CDR3 comprises 16 residues. The germline CDR1 and CDR2 sequences are MGHRA and YSYEKL. The CDR3 loop is CASSQDGGGYPYEQYF. The CDR3 bases are TGCGCCAGCAGCCAAGATGGTGGGGGCTACCCCTACGAGCAGTACTTC.

With respect to this clonotype: Its ends do not fully match the called genes, so a read error is possible. The chain has TRBV29-1 and TRBJ2-4; 7 bases fit TRBD1. Near its end, the DNA agrees better with TRBJ2-5, so the J call may be wrong. Per germline, CDR1 SQVTM and CDR2 ANQGSEA. The CDR3 loop spans 12 amino acids. The CDR3 sequence is CSGEGTVKTQYF. DNA for the CDR3: TGCAGCGGTGAAGGGACAGTAAAGACCCAGTACTTC.

The chain uses TRBV7-9 and TRBJ2-4; the D gene is possibly TRBD2 (5 bases). From germline, CDR1 is SEHNR and CDR2 FQNEAQ (reference sequence). The CDR3 is made up of 12 amino acids. V dropped 6 bases and J dropped 7 bases, with 10 bases sitting between them. The CDR3 here is CASSSTGNIQYF. The CDR3 nucleotides read TGTGCCAGCAGTTCTACGGGGAACATTCAGTACTTC.

The V gene is TRBV10-3, the J gene TRBJ2-3, with 8 positions matching TRBD2. Trimming cost V 4 bases and J 6 bases; bases outside gene matches: 15. The germline gives CDR1 ENHRY, CDR2 SYGVKD. This CDR3 region has 17 residues. This chain's CDR3 is CAISAAAGAGAPDTQYF. CDR3 nucleotide sequence: TGTGCCATCAGTGCCGCGGCGGGAGCGGGGGCTCCGGATACGCAGTATTTT.

This clonotype appeared a few times. The chain couples TRBV28 to TRBJ2-7; possibly TRBD1 or TRBD2 for D (6 bases each). The end of the DNA is better explained by TRBJ2-5, so the J call may be wrong. Germline V gene data show CDR1 as MDHEN and CDR2 as SYDVKM. This CDR3 spans 13 amino acids. CDR3 in DNA: TGTGCCAGCACCCTTACAGGGAGGAAGACCCAGTACTTC. Its protein product is CASTLTGRKTQYF.

This chain uses TRBV6-5 with TRBJ2-5; D may be TRBD2 (6 bases). Germline CDR1 reads MNHEY; CDR2 reads SVGAGI. This CDR3 comprises 13 residues. Trimming pared 5 bases from V and 9 bases from J, leaving 16 bases between. The CDR3 is CASSNVAAQAQYF. The CDR3 DNA is TGTGCCAGCAGTAACGTAGCGGCTCAGGCCCAGTACTTC.

The chain has TRBV5-1 and TRBJ2-4; possibly TRBD2 for D (6 bases). V gave up 4 bases and J gave up 0 bases, with 23 bases separating them. Germline V gene data show CDR1 as SGHRS and CDR2 as YFSETQ. The CDR3 runs 19 residues. The DNA for the CDR3 is TGCGCCAGCAGCCCGGGCGGGGAGGATGTACTACTAGCCAAAAACATTCAGTACTTC. This encodes CASSPGGEDVLLAKNIQYF.

The V call is TRBV4-1, the J call TRBJ2-4; tentative D call: TRBD1 (5 bases). V was trimmed by 2 bases and J by 4 bases, leaving 12 bases between them. Per the germline V gene, CDR1 is MGHRA and CDR2 is YSYEKL. The CDR3 has 15 residues. The CDR3 bases are TGCGCCAGCAGCCAAATCCGACAGTCGAAAAACATTCAGTACTTC. It specifies CASSQIRQSKNIQYF.

The chain links TRBV6-5 to TRBJ2-5; the match to TRBD2 covers 11 bases. This CDR3 contains 13 residues. V was clipped by 10 bases and J by 2 bases; unmatched bases: 3. CDR1 is MNHEY, CDR2 SVGAGI, per germline. The CDR3: CATTSGAQETQYF. The DNA for the CDR3 is TGTGCCACGACTAGCGGGGCTCAAGAGACCCAGTACTTC.

As for this clonotype: A read error is possible here, since a much larger clone lies one base away. This sequence joins TRBV20-1 and TRBJ1-2; 8 bases agree with TRBD1. In germline, CDR1 is DFQATT, CDR2 SNEGSKA (reference sequence). The CDR3 has 15 amino acids. CDR3 bases: TGCAGTGCTTTTACAGGGACGTCAGGGGGCTATGGCTGCACCTTC. Amino acid sequence: CSAFTGTSGGYGCTF.

J is TRBJ2-3 and V is TRBV6-1, with 9 bases that match TRBD2. The CDR3 has 20 residues. Germline CDR1 and CDR2: MNHNS and SASEGT. V was clipped by 10 bases and J by 0 bases; unmatched bases: 23. CDR3: CATESGTSGFSLNSTDTQYF. The CDR3 region has the DNA TGTGCCACCGAGTCGGGAACTAGCGGGTTCAGTTTAAATAGCACAGATACGCAGTATTTT.

As concerns this clonotype: Its ends do not fully match the called genes, so a read error is possible. The J gene is TRBJ2-3, the V gene TRBV29-1; D gene ambiguous. Germline CDR1 is SQVTM and CDR2 is ANQGSEA. The CDR3 totals 15 residues. The CDR3 sequence is CNVEVGAILTDTQYF. CDR3 DNA sequence: TGCAACGTTGAAGTGGGTGCGATATTAACAGATACGCAGTATTTT.